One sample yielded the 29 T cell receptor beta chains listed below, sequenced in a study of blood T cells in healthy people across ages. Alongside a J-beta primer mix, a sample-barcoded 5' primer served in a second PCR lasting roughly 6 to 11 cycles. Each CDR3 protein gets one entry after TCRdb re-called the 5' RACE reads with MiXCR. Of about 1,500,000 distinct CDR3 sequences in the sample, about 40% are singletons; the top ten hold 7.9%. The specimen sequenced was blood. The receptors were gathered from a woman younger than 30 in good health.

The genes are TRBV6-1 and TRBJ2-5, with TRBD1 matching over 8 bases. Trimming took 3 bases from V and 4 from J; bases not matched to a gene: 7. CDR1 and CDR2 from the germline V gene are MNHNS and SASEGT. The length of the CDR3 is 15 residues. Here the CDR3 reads CASSDLTGAGETQYF. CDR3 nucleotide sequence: TGTGCCAGCAGTGATCTGACAGGGGCGGGAGAGACCCAGTACTTC.

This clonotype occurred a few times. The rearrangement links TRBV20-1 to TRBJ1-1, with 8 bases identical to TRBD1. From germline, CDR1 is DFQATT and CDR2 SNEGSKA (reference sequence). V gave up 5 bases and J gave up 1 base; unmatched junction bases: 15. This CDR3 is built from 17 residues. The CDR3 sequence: CSALGIGRQGSNTEAFF. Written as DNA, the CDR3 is TGCAGTGCTTTGGGGATTGGTCGACAGGGGTCGAACACTGAAGCTTTCTTT.

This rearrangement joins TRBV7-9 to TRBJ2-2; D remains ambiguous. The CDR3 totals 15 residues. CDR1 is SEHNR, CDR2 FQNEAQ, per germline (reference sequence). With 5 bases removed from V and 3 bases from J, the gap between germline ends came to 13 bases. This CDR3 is CASSKQGRDTGELFF. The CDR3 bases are TGTGCCAGCAGCAAACAAGGACGGGACACCGGGGAGCTGTTTTTT.

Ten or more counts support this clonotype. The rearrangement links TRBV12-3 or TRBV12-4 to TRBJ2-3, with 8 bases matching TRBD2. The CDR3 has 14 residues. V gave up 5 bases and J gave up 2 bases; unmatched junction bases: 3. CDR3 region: CASSSGRATDTQYF. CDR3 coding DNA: TGTGCCAGCAGTAGCGGGAGAGCCACAGATACGCAGTATTTT.

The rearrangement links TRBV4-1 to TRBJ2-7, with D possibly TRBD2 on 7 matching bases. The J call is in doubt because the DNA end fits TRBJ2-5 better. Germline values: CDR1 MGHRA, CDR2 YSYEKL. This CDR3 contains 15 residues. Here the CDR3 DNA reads TGCGCCAGCAGCCAAGCTGGGGGGGCCGAGGAGACCCAGTACTTC. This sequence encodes CASSQAGGAEETQYF.

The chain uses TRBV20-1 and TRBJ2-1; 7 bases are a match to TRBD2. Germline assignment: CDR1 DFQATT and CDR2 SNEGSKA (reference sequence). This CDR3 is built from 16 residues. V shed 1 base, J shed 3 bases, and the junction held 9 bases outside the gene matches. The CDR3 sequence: CSARGSAGLIYNEQFF. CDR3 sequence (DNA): TGCAGTGCTAGAGGGTCAGCGGGGCTAATCTACAATGAGCAGTTCTTC.

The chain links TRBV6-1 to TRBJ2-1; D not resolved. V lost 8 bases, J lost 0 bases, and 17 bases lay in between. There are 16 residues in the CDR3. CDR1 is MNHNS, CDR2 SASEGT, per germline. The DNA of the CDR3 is TGTGCCAGCCACGGTGGGTTACCAAGCTCCTACAATGAGCAGTTCTTC. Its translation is CASHGGLPSSYNEQFF.

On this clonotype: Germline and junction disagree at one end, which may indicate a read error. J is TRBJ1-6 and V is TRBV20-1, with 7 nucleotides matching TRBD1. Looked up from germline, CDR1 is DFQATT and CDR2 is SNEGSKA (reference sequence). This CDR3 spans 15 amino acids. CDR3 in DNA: TGCAGTGCGAGGAGCCCCGGGACAGACAATTCACCCCTCAACTTT. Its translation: CSARSPGTDNSPLNF.

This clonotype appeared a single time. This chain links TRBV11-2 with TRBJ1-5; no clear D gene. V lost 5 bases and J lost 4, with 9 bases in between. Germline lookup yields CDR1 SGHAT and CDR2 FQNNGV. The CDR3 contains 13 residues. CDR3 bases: TGTGCCAGCAGCCCGACACAAAATCAGCCCCAGCATTTT. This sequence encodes CASSPTQNQPQHF. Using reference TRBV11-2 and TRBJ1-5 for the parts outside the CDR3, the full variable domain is EAGVAQSPRYKIIEKRQSVAFWCNPISGHATLYWYQQILGQGPKLLIQFQNNGVVDDSQLPKDRFSAERLKGVDSTLKIQPAKLEDSAVYLCASSPTQNQPQHFGDGTRLSIL.

The CDR3, as DNA: TGCAGTGCTAGAGGGTCTATAGGACAGGTCGGGAGCAATCAGCCCCAGCATTTT. Protein product: CSARGSIGQVGSNQPQHF. This chain uses TRBV20-1 with TRBJ1-5; 7 nucleotides line up with TRBD1. The CDR3 spans 18 residues. Losses at the gene ends were 1 base for V and 1 base for J; bases not matched to a gene: 13. From germline, CDR1 is DFQATT and CDR2 SNEGSKA (reference sequence).

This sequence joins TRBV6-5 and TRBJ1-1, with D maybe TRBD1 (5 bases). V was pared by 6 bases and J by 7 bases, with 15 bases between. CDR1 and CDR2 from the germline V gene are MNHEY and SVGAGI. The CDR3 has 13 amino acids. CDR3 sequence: CASSHERGCEAFF. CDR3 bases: TGTGCCAGCAGCCACGAAAGGGGCTGTGAAGCTTTCTTT.

In nucleotides, the CDR3 is TGTGCCAGTATACAGGGAGGTAACAAGAAGACCCAGTACTTC. This sequence encodes CASIQGGNKKTQYF. This chain connects TRBV28 to TRBJ2-5; perhaps D is TRBD1 or TRBD2 (6 bases each). The germline CDR1 and CDR2 sequences are MDHEN and SYDVKM. The CDR3 has 14 amino acids. V was pared by 9 bases and J by 6 bases, with 20 bases between.

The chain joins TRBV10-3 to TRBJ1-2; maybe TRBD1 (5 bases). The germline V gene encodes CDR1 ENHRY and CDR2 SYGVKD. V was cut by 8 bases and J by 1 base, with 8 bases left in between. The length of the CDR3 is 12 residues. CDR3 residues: CAIEGDNYGYTF. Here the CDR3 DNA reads TGTGCCATCGAAGGGGATAACTATGGCTACACCTTC.

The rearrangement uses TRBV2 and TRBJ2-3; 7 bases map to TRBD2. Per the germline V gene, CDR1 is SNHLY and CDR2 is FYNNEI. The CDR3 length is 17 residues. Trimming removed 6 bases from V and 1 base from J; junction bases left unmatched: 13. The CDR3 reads CASSPGLREDGTDTQYF. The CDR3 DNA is TGTGCCAGCAGCCCCGGGTTACGGGAGGATGGCACAGATACGCAGTATTTT.

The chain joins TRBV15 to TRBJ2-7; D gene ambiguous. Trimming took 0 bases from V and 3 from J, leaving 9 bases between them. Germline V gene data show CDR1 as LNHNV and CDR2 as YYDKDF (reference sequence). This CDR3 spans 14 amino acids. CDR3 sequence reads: CATSRDRISYEQYF. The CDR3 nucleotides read TGTGCCACCAGCAGAGACAGGATAAGCTACGAGCAGTACTTC.

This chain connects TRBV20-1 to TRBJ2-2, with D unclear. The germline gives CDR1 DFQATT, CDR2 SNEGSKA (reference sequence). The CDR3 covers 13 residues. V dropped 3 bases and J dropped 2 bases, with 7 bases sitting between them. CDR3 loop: CSASMENTGELFF. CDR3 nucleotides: TGCAGTGCTAGCATGGAAAACACCGGGGAGCTGTTTTTT.

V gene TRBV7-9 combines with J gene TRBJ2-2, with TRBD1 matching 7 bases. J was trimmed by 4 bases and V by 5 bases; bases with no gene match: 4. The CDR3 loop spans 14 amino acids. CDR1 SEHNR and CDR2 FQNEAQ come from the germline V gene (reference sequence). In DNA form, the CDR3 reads TGTGCCAGCAGCACTGGACAGGCCACCGGGGAGCTGTTTTTT. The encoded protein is CASSTGQATGELFF.

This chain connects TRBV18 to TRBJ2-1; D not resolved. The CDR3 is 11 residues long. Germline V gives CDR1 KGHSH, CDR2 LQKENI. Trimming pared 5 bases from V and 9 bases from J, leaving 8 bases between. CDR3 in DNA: TGTGCCAGCTCATCAAGCCCTGAGCAGTTCTTC. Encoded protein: CASSSSPEQFF.

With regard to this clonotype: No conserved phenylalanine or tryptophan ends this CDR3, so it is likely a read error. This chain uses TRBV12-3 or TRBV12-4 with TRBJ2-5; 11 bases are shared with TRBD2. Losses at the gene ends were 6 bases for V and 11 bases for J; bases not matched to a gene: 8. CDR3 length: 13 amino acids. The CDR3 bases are TGTGCCAGCAGCCTGGGACTAGCGGATGAGCAGTACTCC. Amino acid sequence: CASSLGLADEQYS.

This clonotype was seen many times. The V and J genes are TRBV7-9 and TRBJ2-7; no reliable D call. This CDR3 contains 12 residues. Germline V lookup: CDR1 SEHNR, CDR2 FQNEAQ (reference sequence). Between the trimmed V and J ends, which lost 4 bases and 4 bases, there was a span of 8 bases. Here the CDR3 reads CASSSGRYEQYF. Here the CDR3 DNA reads TGTGCCAGCAGCTCTGGACGTTACGAGCAGTACTTC.

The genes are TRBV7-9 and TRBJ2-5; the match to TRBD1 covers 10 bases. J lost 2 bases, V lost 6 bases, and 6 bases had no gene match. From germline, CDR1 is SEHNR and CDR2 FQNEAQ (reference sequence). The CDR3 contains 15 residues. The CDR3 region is CASRADRGFQETQYF. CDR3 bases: TGTGCCAGCAGAGCGGACAGGGGGTTTCAAGAGACCCAGTACTTC.

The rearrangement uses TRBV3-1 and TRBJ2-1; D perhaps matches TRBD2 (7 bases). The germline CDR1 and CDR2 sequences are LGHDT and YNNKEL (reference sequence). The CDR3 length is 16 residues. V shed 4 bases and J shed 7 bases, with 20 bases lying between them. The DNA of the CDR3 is TGTGCCAGCAGCCCGAATGGGGGCGGGAGAACAAATGAGCAGTTCTTC. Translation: CASSPNGGGRTNEQFF.

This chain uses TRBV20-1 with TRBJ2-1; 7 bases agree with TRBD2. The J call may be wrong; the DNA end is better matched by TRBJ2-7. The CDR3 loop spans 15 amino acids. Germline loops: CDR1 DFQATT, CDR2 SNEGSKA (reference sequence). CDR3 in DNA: TGCAGTGCTAGACGACGCGGGGACTACCACAATGAGCAGTACTTC. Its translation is CSARRRGDYHNEQYF.

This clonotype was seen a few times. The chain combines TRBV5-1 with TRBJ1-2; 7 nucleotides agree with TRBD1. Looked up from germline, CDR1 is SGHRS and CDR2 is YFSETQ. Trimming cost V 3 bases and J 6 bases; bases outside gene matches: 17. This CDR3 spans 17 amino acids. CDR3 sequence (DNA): TGCGCCAGCAGCTCTGAACAGGGGATCGGAAGTATTGATGGCTACACCTTC. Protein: CASSSEQGIGSIDGYTF.

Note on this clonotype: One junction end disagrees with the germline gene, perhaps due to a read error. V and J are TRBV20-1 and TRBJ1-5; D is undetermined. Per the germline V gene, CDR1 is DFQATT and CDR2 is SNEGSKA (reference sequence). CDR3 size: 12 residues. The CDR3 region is CRAKSGDQPQHF. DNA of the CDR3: TGCAGGGCTAAAAGCGGTGATCAGCCCCAGCATTTT.

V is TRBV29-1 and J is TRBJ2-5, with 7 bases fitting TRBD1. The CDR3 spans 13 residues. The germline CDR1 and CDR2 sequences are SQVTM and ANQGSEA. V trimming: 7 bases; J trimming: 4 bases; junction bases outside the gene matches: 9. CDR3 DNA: TGCAGCGCTGACAGGGACGTGGGAGAGACCCAGTACTTC. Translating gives CSADRDVGETQYF.

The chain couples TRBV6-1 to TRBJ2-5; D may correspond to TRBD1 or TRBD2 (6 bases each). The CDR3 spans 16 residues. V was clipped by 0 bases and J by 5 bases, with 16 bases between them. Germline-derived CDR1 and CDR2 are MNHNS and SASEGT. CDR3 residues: CASSEARGLGEETQYF. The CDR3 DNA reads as TGTGCCAGCAGTGAAGCCAGGGGACTTGGAGAGGAGACCCAGTACTTC.

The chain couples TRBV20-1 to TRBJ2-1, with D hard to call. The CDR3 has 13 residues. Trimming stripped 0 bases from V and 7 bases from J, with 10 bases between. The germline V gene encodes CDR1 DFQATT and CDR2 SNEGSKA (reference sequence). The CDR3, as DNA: TGCAGTGCTAGAGATGGGATTGGAAATGAGCAGTTCTTC. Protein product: CSARDGIGNEQFF.

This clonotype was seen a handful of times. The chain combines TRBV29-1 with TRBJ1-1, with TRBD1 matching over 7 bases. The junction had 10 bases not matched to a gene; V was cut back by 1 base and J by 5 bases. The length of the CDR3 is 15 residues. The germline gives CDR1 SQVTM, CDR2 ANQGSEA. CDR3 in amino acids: CSVEGSTGEETEAFF. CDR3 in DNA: TGCAGCGTTGAAGGTTCCACAGGGGAGGAAACTGAAGCTTTCTTT.